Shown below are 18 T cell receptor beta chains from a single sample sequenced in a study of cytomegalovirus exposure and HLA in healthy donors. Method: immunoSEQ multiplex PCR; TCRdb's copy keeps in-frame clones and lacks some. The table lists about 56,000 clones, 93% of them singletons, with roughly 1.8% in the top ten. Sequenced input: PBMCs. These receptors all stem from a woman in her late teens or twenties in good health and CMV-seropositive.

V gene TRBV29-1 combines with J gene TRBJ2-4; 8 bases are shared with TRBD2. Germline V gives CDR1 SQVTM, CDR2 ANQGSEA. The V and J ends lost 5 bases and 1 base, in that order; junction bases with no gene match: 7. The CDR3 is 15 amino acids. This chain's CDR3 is CSVSSGLGAKNIQYF. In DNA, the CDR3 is TGCAGCGTTTCTAGCGGGTTGGGGGCCAAAAACATTCAGTACTTC.

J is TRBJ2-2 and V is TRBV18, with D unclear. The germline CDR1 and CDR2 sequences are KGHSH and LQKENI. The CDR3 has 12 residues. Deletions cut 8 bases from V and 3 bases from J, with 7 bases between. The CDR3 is CASATYTGELFF. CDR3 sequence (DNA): TGTGCCAGCGCCACTTACACCGGGGAGCTGTTTTTT.

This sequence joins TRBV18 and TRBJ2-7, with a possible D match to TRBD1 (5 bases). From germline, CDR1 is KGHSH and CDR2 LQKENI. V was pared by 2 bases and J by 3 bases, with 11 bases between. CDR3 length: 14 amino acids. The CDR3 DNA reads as TGTGCCAGCTCACCAATGGCAGGGTACTACGAGCAGTACTTC. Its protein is CASSPMAGYYEQYF.

The CDR3 nucleotides read TGTGCCAGCAGCCGCCGCCAAGCCCAGCCCCAGCATTTT. Its translation is CASSRRQAQPQHF. The V gene is TRBV2, the J gene TRBJ1-5, with D unresolved. CDR3 size: 13 residues. Trimming took off 6 bases at V and 7 bases at J, with 13 bases between the two ends. Germline V gene sequence: CDR1 SNHLY, CDR2 FYNNEI.

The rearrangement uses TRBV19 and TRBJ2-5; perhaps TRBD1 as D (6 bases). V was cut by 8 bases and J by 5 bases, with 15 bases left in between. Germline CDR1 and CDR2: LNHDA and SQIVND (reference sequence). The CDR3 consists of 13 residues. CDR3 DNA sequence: TGTGCCAGTGGTTCGCAGGGGTCGGAGACCCAGTACTTC. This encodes CASGSQGSETQYF.

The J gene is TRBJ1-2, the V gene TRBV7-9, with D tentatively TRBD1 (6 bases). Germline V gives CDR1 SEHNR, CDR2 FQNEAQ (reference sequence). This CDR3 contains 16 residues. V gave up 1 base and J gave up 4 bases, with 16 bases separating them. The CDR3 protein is CASSLGLETGSYGYTF. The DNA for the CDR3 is TGTGCCAGCAGCTTAGGCCTCGAGACAGGCTCCTATGGCTACACCTTC.

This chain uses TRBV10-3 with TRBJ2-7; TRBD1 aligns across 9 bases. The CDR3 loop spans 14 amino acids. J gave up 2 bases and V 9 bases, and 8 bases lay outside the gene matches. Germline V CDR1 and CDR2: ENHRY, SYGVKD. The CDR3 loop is CAIPLRQGAYEQYF. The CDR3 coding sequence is TGTGCCATACCCCTGCGACAGGGGGCCTACGAGCAGTACTTC.

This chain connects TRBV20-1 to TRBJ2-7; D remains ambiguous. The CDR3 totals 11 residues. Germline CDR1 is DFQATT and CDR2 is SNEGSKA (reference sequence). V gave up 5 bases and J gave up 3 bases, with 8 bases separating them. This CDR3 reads CSAPYSYEQYF. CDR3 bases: TGCAGTGCTCCCTATAGCTACGAGCAGTACTTC.

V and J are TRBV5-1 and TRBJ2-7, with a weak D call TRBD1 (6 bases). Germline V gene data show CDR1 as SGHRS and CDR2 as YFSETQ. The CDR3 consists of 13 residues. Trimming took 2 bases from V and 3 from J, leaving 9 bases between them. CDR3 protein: CASSFTGNYEQYF. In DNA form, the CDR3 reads TGCGCCAGCAGCTTCACAGGGAACTACGAGCAGTACTTC.

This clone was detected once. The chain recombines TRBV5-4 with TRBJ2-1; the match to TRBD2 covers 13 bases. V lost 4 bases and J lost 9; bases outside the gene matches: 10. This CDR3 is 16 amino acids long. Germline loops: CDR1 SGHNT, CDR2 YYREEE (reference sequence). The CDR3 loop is CASSQALAGGPVEQFF. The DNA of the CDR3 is TGTGCCAGCAGCCAAGCACTAGCGGGGGGGCCGGTTGAGCAGTTCTTC.

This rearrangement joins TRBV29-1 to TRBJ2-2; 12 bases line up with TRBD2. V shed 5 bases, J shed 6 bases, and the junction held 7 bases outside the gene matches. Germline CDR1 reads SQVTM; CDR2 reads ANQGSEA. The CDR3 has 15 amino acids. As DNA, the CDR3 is TGCAGCGTTAATGAACTAGCGGGGGGTGCCGGGGAGCTGTTTTTT. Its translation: CSVNELAGGAGELFF.

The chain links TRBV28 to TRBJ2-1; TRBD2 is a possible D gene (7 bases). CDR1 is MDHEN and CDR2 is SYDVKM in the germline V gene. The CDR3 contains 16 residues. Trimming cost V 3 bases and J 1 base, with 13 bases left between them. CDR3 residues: CASSLPGGISYNEQFF. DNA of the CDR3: TGTGCCAGCAGTTTGCCGGGGGGCATATCCTACAATGAGCAGTTCTTC.

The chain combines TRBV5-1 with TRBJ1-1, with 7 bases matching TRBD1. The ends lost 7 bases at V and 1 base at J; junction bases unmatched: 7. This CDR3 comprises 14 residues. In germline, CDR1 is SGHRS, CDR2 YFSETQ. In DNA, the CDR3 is TGCGCCAGCGGCAGACAGGGTGCGAACACTGAAGCTTTCTTT. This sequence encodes CASGRQGANTEAFF.

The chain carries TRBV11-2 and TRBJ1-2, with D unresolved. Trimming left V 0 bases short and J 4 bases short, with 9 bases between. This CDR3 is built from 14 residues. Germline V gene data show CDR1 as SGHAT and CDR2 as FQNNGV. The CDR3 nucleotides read TGTGCCAGCAGCTTAGACCCCGCCGGCTATGGCTACACCTTC. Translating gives CASSLDPAGYGYTF.

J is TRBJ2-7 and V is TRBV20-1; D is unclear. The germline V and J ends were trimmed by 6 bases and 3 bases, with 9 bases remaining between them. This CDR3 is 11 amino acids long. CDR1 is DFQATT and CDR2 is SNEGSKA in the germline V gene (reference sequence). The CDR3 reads CSAPAGYEQYF. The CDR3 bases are TGCAGTGCCCCCGCCGGCTACGAGCAGTACTTC.

The CDR3 region has the DNA TGCGCCAGCAGCCCACACAGGGGGCTGAGGACCCAGTACTTC. Translated: CASSPHRGLRTQYF. This chain connects TRBV4-1 to TRBJ2-5, with 9 bases lining up with TRBD1. Germline CDR1 is MGHRA and CDR2 is YSYEKL. J was trimmed by 7 bases and V by 4 bases; bases with no gene match: 7. CDR3 length: 14 residues.

The CDR3, as DNA: TGTGCCAGTAGTATAGGGGCAGGCTCGGGCAATCAGCCCCAGCATTTT. It codes for CASSIGAGSGNQPQHF. The genes are TRBV19 and TRBJ1-5; D is uncertain. V was pared by 1 base and J by 2 bases, with 12 bases between. This CDR3 contains 16 residues. CDR1 is LNHDA, CDR2 SQIVND, per germline (reference sequence). Complete variable domain (other parts from reference TRBV19 and TRBJ1-5): DGGITQSPKYLFRKEGQNVTLSCEQNLNHDAMYWYRQDPGQGLRLIYYSQIVNDFQKGDIAEGYSVSREKKESFPLTVTSAQKNPTAFYLCASSIGAGSGNQPQHFGDGTRLSIL.

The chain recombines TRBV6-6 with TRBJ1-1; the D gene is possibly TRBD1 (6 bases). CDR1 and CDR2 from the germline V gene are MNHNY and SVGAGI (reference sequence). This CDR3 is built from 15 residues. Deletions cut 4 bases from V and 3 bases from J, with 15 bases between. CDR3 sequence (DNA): TGTGCCAGCAGTTCCCCGGACAGATACTACACTGAAGCTTTCTTT. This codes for CASSSPDRYYTEAFF.